This T cell receptor (beta chain) stems from a study of prognosis after radiotherapy for stage I lung cancer. The overall study: Distant metastases developed in a handful of patients after radiotherapy (median around seven months); some 14 showed no significant progression. Study-wide results and caveats: The median unique TCR clone count dropped from about 9,200 to 6,500 after stereotactic body radiation therapy. It was reported that patients with metastases and those without them differed in TRBV and TRBJ gene usage.

Two time points each involved a draw of approximately 6.4 milliliters of peripheral blood. The CDR3 is made up of 12 amino acids. Trimming left V 2 bases short and J 1 base short, with 5 bases between. CDR1 is DFQATT, CDR2 SNEGSKA, per germline (reference sequence). Two-round multiplex PCR amplified TCR beta CDR3 from genomic DNA. The authors ran first-round PCR with primers specific to each TRBV and TRBJ gene. One entry per CDR3 protein results from TCRdb running MiXCR on the multiplex PCR reads. The sample holds roughly 13,000 distinct CDR3 sequences; 50% are singletons and the top ten take 38%. The sample holds many counts of this clonotype. Its antigen is still unknown.

The material was PBMCs, obtained before or after stereotactic body radiation therapy (not recorded which). The chain employs TRBV20-1 and TRBJ1-1; no reliable D call. The sequence derives from a donor of 50 years or more with non-small cell lung cancer. CDR3 in amino acids: CSARQPNTEAFF. CDR3 in DNA: TGCAGTGCTAGACAGCCGAACACTGAAGCTTTCTTT.